The 9 T cell receptor beta chains reported below all come from one sample, sequenced in a study of radiation and T cells in renal cell carcinoma. Treatment: treatment-naive control, cytoreductive nephrectomy. Produced via immunoSEQ multiplex PCR; TCRdb's table is partial and in-frame only. The repertoire holds more than 15,000 clones, approximately 50% seen once, with approximately 11% in the top ten. The sample here was tumor tissue, taken from a patient whose treatment was nephrectomy without radiotherapy. Receptors originate from a man over 45 with renal cell carcinoma.

As regards this clone: Other DNA sequences in this specimen translate into the identical CDR3. The chain has TRBV14 and TRBJ2-2; D unclear. Trimming pared 4 bases from V and 4 bases from J, leaving 13 bases between. CDR3 size: 15 residues. The germline gives CDR1 SGHDN, CDR2 FVKESK. CDR3 sequence: CASSRRQVSTGELFF. The DNA for the CDR3 is TGTGCCAGCAGCCGGCGGCAGGTTAGCACCGGGGAGCTGTTTTTT.

By proportion, this clone is medium-sized. The chain is built from TRBV5-6 and TRBJ1-1; weak D call: TRBD1 (6 bases). The germline V and J ends were trimmed by 1 base and 4 bases, with 11 bases remaining between them. CDR1 is SGHDT, CDR2 YYEEEE, per germline. There are 14 residues in the CDR3. DNA of the CDR3: TGTGCCAGCAGCTTGACAGGGAGAGGCACTGAAGCTTTCTTT. The encoded protein is CASSLTGRGTEAFF.

The gene calls are TRBV7-9 and TRBJ2-7; 9 bases agree with TRBD1. Germline V gene lookup returns CDR1 SEHNR and CDR2 FQNEAQ (reference sequence). The ends lost 3 bases at V and 2 bases at J; junction bases unmatched: 2. The CDR3 covers 14 residues. DNA for the CDR3: TGTGCCAGCAGCTTGACAGGGGGAACCTACGAGCAGTACTTC. Amino acids: CASSLTGGTYEQYF.

The gene calls are TRBV9 and TRBJ2-5; 7 bases line up with TRBD2. With 3 bases clipped from V and 1 base from J, the junction kept 6 bases outside the gene matches. Germline V gene data show CDR1 as SGDLS and CDR2 as YYNGEE. The CDR3 loop spans 15 amino acids. In DNA form, the CDR3 reads TGTGCCAGCAGCGCTTCTAGCGGAGGCCAAGAGACCCAGTACTTC. It codes for CASSASSGGQETQYF.

CDR3 DNA sequence: TGTGCCAGCAGCCGGGACTTCCTCTCCTACAATGAGCAGTTCTTC. Translated: CASSRDFLSYNEQFF. This chain links TRBV2 with TRBJ2-1; possibly TRBD2 for D (6 bases). Germline-derived CDR1 and CDR2 are SNHLY and FYNNEI. Trimming took 6 bases from V and 0 from J, leaving 12 bases between them. This CDR3 has 15 residues.

V is TRBV4-3 and J is TRBJ2-7, with 8 bases matching TRBD2. This CDR3 is built from 16 residues. Trimming at V came to 0 bases and at J to 3 bases, leaving 7 bases not matched to a gene. Germline assignment: CDR1 LGHNA and CDR2 YSLEER. This CDR3 reads CASSQDLTSVVYEQYF. CDR3 DNA: TGCGCCAGCAGCCAAGATTTGACTAGCGTAGTCTACGAGCAGTACTTC.

This clone is termed medium-sized. This sequence joins TRBV7-8 and TRBJ2-3; D is undetermined. Trimming cost V 1 base and J 0 bases, with 8 bases left between them. This CDR3 has 15 residues. Germline CDR1 reads SGHVS; CDR2 reads FQNEAQ. The CDR3 reads CASSLESASTDTQYF. The CDR3 nucleotides read TGTGCCAGCAGCTTAGAGTCCGCTAGCACAGATACGCAGTATTTT.

The chain couples TRBV10-1 to TRBJ2-3; D gene unclear. This CDR3 comprises 17 residues. The germline V and J ends were trimmed by 2 bases and 2 bases, with 17 bases remaining between them. Germline V lookup: CDR1 WNHNN, CDR2 SYGVQD (reference sequence). CDR3 loop: CASSEGPISQITDTQYF. As DNA, the CDR3 is TGCGCCAGCAGTGAGGGACCGATCTCCCAGATCACAGATACGCAGTATTTT.

This clone was counted a few times. The rearrangement links TRBV7-2 to TRBJ2-2, with a weak D call TRBD1 (5 bases). This CDR3 is 15 amino acids long. V lost 3 bases and J lost 7, with 15 bases in between. CDR1 is SGHTA, CDR2 FQGNSA, per germline. CDR3 in DNA: TGTGCCAGCAGCTTCCGGTCCCCAAGGGGCGGGGAGCTGTTTTTT. Its translation is CASSFRSPRGGELFF.